The clone carrying this T cell receptor (beta chain) was seen a single time. The genomic DNA TCR beta CDR3 region underwent two rounds of multiplex PCR. Every TRBV and TRBJ gene had its own specific primer in first-round PCR. TCRdb re-called the multiplex PCR reads with MiXCR, one entry per CDR3 protein. The sample contains about 30,000 distinct CDR3 sequences, around 29% of which appear only once. V trimming: 5 bases; J trimming: 7 bases; junction bases outside the gene matches: 6. The CDR3 runs 14 residues. The germline gives CDR1 LNHDA, CDR2 SQIVND (reference sequence). The data were obtained in a study of prognosis after radiotherapy for stage I lung cancer. At the level of the study: Distant metastases after radiotherapy occurred in several patients at a median of roughly 7 months; around 15 showed no significant progression.

The source was PBMCs, collected before or after stereotactic body radiation therapy (not recorded which). The sequence derives from a donor over 45 with non-small cell lung cancer. The rearrangement uses TRBV19 and TRBJ2-3, with TRBD2 matching over 10 bases. The CDR3 loop reads CASSASGSQYTQYF. CDR3 nucleotide sequence: TGTGCCAGTAGTGCTAGCGGGAGTCAGTATACGCAGTATTTT.